This T cell receptor (beta chain) was recovered during a study of blood T cell repertoires in COVID-19. Study as a whole: The United States, Italy and Spain supplied acute and convalescent COVID-19 samples. T cells, B-cell-depleted T cells, or PBMCs provided the cDNA or gDNA that served as material.

The CDR3 contains 14 residues. Germline assignment: CDR1 MNHEY and CDR2 SMNVEV (reference sequence). Trimming shortened V by 5 bases and J by 5 bases, and 15 bases separated the two germline ends. In the authors' methods: Estimation of nucleated cell counts relied on the amplification of reference gene primers. Some clones are missing from TCRdb's copy, which holds only in-frame ones; the method was immunoSEQ multiplex PCR. The DNA was the basis for D and trimming; V, J and clone size are from that table. The data contain roughly 80,000 clones, roughly 82% of them singletons. This rearrangement joins TRBV27 to TRBJ2-5; the D gene is possibly TRBD2 (5 bases). This TCR was sampled from a human donor in a cohort sampled during active COVID-19. The sample taken for sequencing was peripheral blood. The CDR3: CASSRFGVSETQYF. The CDR3 coding sequence is TGTGCCAGCAGTCGGTTCGGGGTTTCCGAGACCCAGTACTTC.